The 22 T cell receptor beta chains in this list originate from one sample, sequenced in a study of CD8 T cells in ankylosing spondylitis. Their recognized antigens are unknown. Findings and caveats of the study: One TCR beta motif, made up of eight highly homologous variants, appeared characteristic of ankylosing spondylitis blood.

Via MiXCR, TCRdb re-called the 5' RACE reads, giving one row per CDR3 protein. The sample shows roughly 400,000 distinct CDR3 sequences, approximately 20% of them seen only once. The specimen sequenced was blood, either unsorted or a sorted T cell fraction (not recorded which). These receptors came from a male donor with ankylosing spondylitis.

V is TRBV29-1 and J is TRBJ2-7, with a possible D match to TRBD2 (5 bases). Trimming left V 5 bases short and J 5 bases short, with 19 bases between. CDR3 length: 14 residues. Germline loops: CDR1 SQVTM, CDR2 ANQGSEA. The CDR3 DNA sequence: TGCAGCGTTCACCGGTTCCCGGGGTCAGACGAGCAGTACTTC. It translates to CSVHRFPGSDEQYF.

The sample holds many counts of this clonotype. CDR3 sequence reads: CASSPGGSFAGELFF. For the CDR3, the DNA is TGCGCCAGCAGCCCAGGGGGCAGCTTTGCCGGGGAGCTGTTTTTT. The chain combines TRBV5-1 with TRBJ2-2; the match to TRBD1 covers 8 bases. The V gene's germline CDR1 is SGHRS and CDR2 YFSETQ. The ends lost 4 bases at V and 6 bases at J; junction bases unmatched: 8. The CDR3 covers 15 residues. The full variable domain, in which reference TRBV5-1 and TRBJ2-2 provide the parts outside the CDR3, is KAGVTQTPRYLIKTRGQQVTLSCSPISGHRSVSWYQQTPGQGLQFLFEYFSETQRNKGNFPGRFSGRQFSNSRSEMNVSTLELGDSALYLCASSPGGSFAGELFFGEGSRLTVL.

This rearrangement joins TRBV7-9 to TRBJ1-3, with TRBD1 as a possible D gene (5 bases). V lost 5 bases and J 0 bases, leaving 11 bases between the germline ends. In germline, CDR1 is SEHNR, CDR2 FQNEAQ (reference sequence). The CDR3 has 15 amino acids. This CDR3 is CASSDEGVSGNTIYF. Written as DNA, the CDR3 is TGTGCCAGCAGCGACGAAGGGGTCTCTGGAAACACCATATATTTT.

The chain is built from TRBV28 and TRBJ1-5; D might be TRBD1 (5 bases). The CDR3 runs 13 residues. Trimming removed 6 bases at V and 5 bases at J, with 11 bases between. CDR1 is MDHEN, CDR2 SYDVKM, per germline. In nucleotides, the CDR3 is TGTGCCAGCAGAGGGGAATTGGATCAGCCCCAGCATTTT. It is translated as CASRGELDQPQHF.

The sample holds a few counts of this clonotype. The V and J genes are TRBV12-3 or TRBV12-4 and TRBJ2-3; D uncertain. V lost 2 bases, J lost 0 bases, and 9 bases lay in between. This CDR3 region has 15 residues. The CDR3 protein is CASSLRLPSTDTQYF. CDR3 in DNA: TGTGCCAGCAGTTTACGGCTTCCTAGCACAGATACGCAGTATTTT.

This clonotype was counted at least ten times. The chain employs TRBV29-1 and TRBJ2-5, with D possibly being TRBD1 (6 bases). CDR3 length: 12 residues. Germline V gene sequence: CDR1 SQVTM, CDR2 ANQGSEA. Between the trimmed V and J ends, which lost 3 bases and 4 bases, there was a span of 9 bases. The CDR3 region has the DNA TGCAGCGTTGAGGGGGCGGGAGAGACCCAGTACTTC. This encodes CSVEGAGETQYF. Full variable domain (outside the CDR3, taken from reference TRBV29-1 and TRBJ2-5): SAVISQKPSRDICQRGTSLTIQCQVDSQVTMMFWYRQQPGQSLTLIATANQGSEATYESGFVIDKFPISRPNLTFSTLTVSNMSPEDSSIYLCSVEGAGETQYFGPGTRLLVL.

This clonotype was observed a handful of times. The chain carries TRBV6-1 and TRBJ1-1; 8 bases are a match to TRBD1. V lost 3 bases, J lost 0 bases, and 3 bases stayed unmatched. The CDR3 totals 15 residues. Germline V CDR1 and CDR2: MNHNS, SASEGT. DNA of the CDR3: TGTGCCAGCAGTGAGCGACAGGGGATGAACACTGAAGCTTTCTTT. Protein sequence: CASSERQGMNTEAFF.

The chain couples TRBV5-4 to TRBJ2-6, with D possibly TRBD2 on 5 matching bases. CDR3 length: 16 residues. Trimming pared 1 base from V and 2 bases from J, leaving 10 bases between. The germline V gene has CDR1 SGHNT and CDR2 YYREEE (reference sequence). The CDR3 region has the DNA TGTGCCAGCAGCTTGTTGAGGGCTGCTGGGGCCAACGTCCTGACTTTC. Protein: CASSLLRAAGANVLTF.

The V call is TRBV7-2, the J call TRBJ2-3, with 12 bases fitting TRBD2. V was pared by 5 bases and J by 13 bases, with 7 bases of the junction left unmatched. Germline V gene data show CDR1 as SGHTA and CDR2 as FQGNSA. CDR3 size: 13 residues. Here the CDR3 reads CASSPRLAGDEYF. The CDR3 DNA sequence: TGTGCCAGCAGCCCCAGACTAGCGGGAGACGAGTATTTT.

The table lists this clonotype with a few counts. The chain couples TRBV6-1 to TRBJ2-7; 8 bases are a match to TRBD1. V lost 6 bases and J lost 4; bases outside the gene matches: 8. The length of the CDR3 is 14 residues. The germline gives CDR1 MNHNS, CDR2 SASEGT. The CDR3 bases are TGTGCCAGCAGCATCGAGGGACAGGCATACGAGCAGTACTTC. Protein: CASSIEGQAYEQYF.

This chain uses TRBV29-1 with TRBJ2-7; maybe TRBD2 (6 bases). Trimming took 4 bases from V and 5 from J, leaving 18 bases between them. Germline lookup yields CDR1 SQVTM and CDR2 ANQGSEA. This CDR3 is built from 14 residues. The CDR3 reads CSVVIGLLNDEQYF. The CDR3 nucleotides read TGCAGCGTTGTGATCGGACTATTAAACGACGAGCAGTACTTC.

V gene TRBV6-1 combines with J gene TRBJ2-1; a weak D match, TRBD1 (5 bases). Trimming shortened V by 6 bases and J by 0 bases, and 12 bases separated the two germline ends. The CDR3 contains 15 residues. CDR1 is MNHNS, CDR2 SASEGT, per germline. CDR3 nucleotides: TGTGCCAGCAGGGGGCTTAGGAGCTCCTACAATGAGCAGTTCTTC. As protein: CASRGLRSSYNEQFF.

This clonotype was seen many times. This chain connects TRBV20-1 to TRBJ2-5; D call uncertain. The germline gives CDR1 DFQATT, CDR2 SNEGSKA (reference sequence). This CDR3 has 10 residues. The V end lost 4 bases, the J end lost 5 bases, and 5 bases lay between the germline ends. CDR3 sequence (DNA): TGCAGTGCTACATGGGAGACCCAGTACTTC. Encoded protein: CSATWETQYF.

This clonotype appeared many times. The chain has TRBV20-1 and TRBJ2-1; D is possibly TRBD2 (6 bases). CDR3 length equals 13 residues. CDR1 and CDR2 (germline): DFQATT, SNEGSKA (reference sequence). With 2 bases removed from V and 9 bases from J, the gap between germline ends came to 14 bases. Here the CDR3 DNA reads TGCAGTGCTAGATACCGGGAGTCGGGTGAGCAGTTCTTC. Amino acids: CSARYRESGEQFF.

This clonotype was counted a few times. The chain joins TRBV27 to TRBJ2-7, with TRBD2 as a possible D gene (5 bases). Trimming took 11 bases from V and 7 from J, leaving 15 bases between them. Germline V lookup: CDR1 MNHEY, CDR2 SMNVEV (reference sequence). The CDR3 covers 11 residues. The CDR3 DNA is TGTGCCGGCCCTACGTCGGGGGAGCAGTACTTC. Amino acid sequence: CAGPTSGEQYF.

This clonotype was counted only a few times. V is TRBV12-3 or TRBV12-4 and J is TRBJ1-1; TRBD1 might be the D (6 bases). The CDR3 runs to 14 residues. V lost 7 bases and J lost 1, with 13 bases in between. The CDR3 region has the DNA TGTGCCAGCAACAAGGGGACAAGGAACACTGAAGCTTTCTTT. Protein product: CASNKGTRNTEAFF.

The chain is built from TRBV7-9 and TRBJ2-1; 7 nucleotides agree with TRBD2. Looked up from germline, CDR1 is SEHNR and CDR2 is FQNEAQ (reference sequence). The CDR3 length is 16 residues. V shed 8 bases, J shed 2 bases, and the junction held 12 bases outside the gene matches. The CDR3 is CASSRALAGAYNEQFF. The CDR3 DNA reads TGTGCCAGCTCCCGGGCACTGGCGGGAGCCTACAATGAGCAGTTCTTC. The variable domain in full, completed from reference TRBV7-9 and TRBJ2-1, reads DTGVSQNPRHKITKRGQNVTFRCDPISEHNRLYWYRQTLGQGPEFLTYFQNEAQLEKSRLLSDRFSAERPKGSFSTLEIQRTEQGDSAMYLCASSRALAGAYNEQFFGPGTRLTVL.

This clonotype was observed a few times. The rearrangement uses TRBV11-2 and TRBJ2-1; 11 positions match TRBD2. Germline trimming cut 3 bases from V and 9 bases from J; bases unmatched to any gene: 10. This CDR3 has 16 amino acids. Germline CDR1 and CDR2: SGHAT and FQNNGV. The CDR3, as DNA: TGTGCCAGCAGCTTCAGTAGCGGGAGGGCCATAGGTGAGCAGTTCTTC. Translated: CASSFSSGRAIGEQFF.

The chain couples TRBV13 to TRBJ2-1; weak D call: TRBD1 (7 bases). This CDR3 is built from 15 residues. Deletions cut 5 bases from V and 0 bases from J, with 11 bases between. Per germline, CDR1 PRHDT and CDR2 FYEKMQ (reference sequence). The CDR3 loop reads CASSIRGASYNEQFF. The DNA of the CDR3 is TGTGCCAGCAGCATCAGGGGGGCCTCCTACAATGAGCAGTTCTTC.

This clonotype was seen more than once but under ten times. The chain joins TRBV7-9 to TRBJ2-1, with 9 bases that match TRBD2. With 5 bases clipped from V and 7 bases from J, the junction kept 9 bases outside the gene matches. CDR1 is SEHNR, CDR2 FQNEAQ, per germline (reference sequence). The CDR3 extends over 15 amino acids. CDR3 DNA sequence: TGTGCCAGCAGCCGGTCTAGCGGGACGATTAATGAGCAGTTCTTC. This gives the protein CASSRSSGTINEQFF.

The chain recombines TRBV28 with TRBJ1-5; maybe TRBD1 (6 bases). This CDR3 is 13 amino acids long. The germline gives CDR1 MDHEN, CDR2 SYDVKM. Trimming left V 6 bases short and J 9 bases short, with 15 bases between. The CDR3 loop reads CASRNRDGGPQHF. CDR3 in DNA: TGTGCCAGCAGAAACAGGGATGGGGGGCCCCAGCATTTT.

The gene calls are TRBV27 and TRBJ2-1, with 10 bases identical to TRBD2. This CDR3 is built from 17 residues. CDR1 MNHEY and CDR2 SMNVEV come from the germline V gene (reference sequence). The trim removed 5 bases at V and 4 bases at J, leaving 11 bases unmatched. The CDR3 loop reads CASSRKSGRALYNEQFF. The CDR3 DNA is TGTGCCAGCAGTCGTAAAAGCGGGAGGGCCTTATACAATGAGCAGTTCTTC.